These 18 T cell receptor beta chains were sequenced from one sample in a study of glioma-infiltrating T cells after dendritic cell vaccination (dated by TCRdb to the mid-2010s). Library creation used the immunoSEQ multiplex PCR assay. Not all clones reach the TCRdb copy of this immuneACCESS table, which keeps in-frame sequences only. Checked studies attribute under half of the gap to unresolved V genes and leave the rest unexplained. The sample data list some 70,000 clones, and more than 75% of these were observed just once. The ten top clones hold 7% to 10% of the sample. The specimen was blood, collected before dendritic cell vaccination. Source of these receptors: a human donor with glioblastoma.

As DNA, the CDR3 is TGTGCCAGCAACGCACAGCTTCAGCCCCAGCATTTT. Its translation is CASNAQLQPQHF. The chain employs TRBV28 and TRBJ1-5; no firm D call. Germline CDR1 and CDR2: MDHEN and SYDVKM. Trimming removed 7 bases at V and 6 bases at J, with 10 bases between. The CDR3 is 12 residues long.

The chain recombines TRBV10-3 with TRBJ1-1; D might be TRBD1 (6 bases). Germline values: CDR1 ENHRY, CDR2 SYGVKD. This CDR3 has 15 residues. V shed 3 bases and J shed 0 bases, with 11 bases lying between them. CDR3 protein: CAISDLQGLNTEAFF. The CDR3 DNA is TGTGCCATCAGTGACCTACAGGGCCTGAACACTGAAGCTTTCTTT.

V and J are TRBV11-2 and TRBJ1-1; D call uncertain. Deletions cut 2 bases from V and 1 base from J, with 11 bases between. In germline, CDR1 is SGHAT, CDR2 FQNNGV. The CDR3 is 15 residues long. CDR3: CASSLIRGGNTEAFF. CDR3 nucleotide sequence: TGTGCCAGCAGCTTAATACGGGGTGGGAACACTGAAGCTTTCTTT.

The chain links TRBV10-3 to TRBJ2-2; D is perhaps TRBD2 (5 bases). Germline V gives CDR1 ENHRY, CDR2 SYGVKD. This CDR3 has 16 amino acids. V lost 10 bases and J lost 4, with 22 bases in between. The CDR3 protein is CATKNGGSVFTGELFF. The CDR3 nucleotides are TGTGCCACAAAAAACGGAGGTAGCGTATTCACCGGGGAGCTGTTTTTT.

The chain employs TRBV5-4 and TRBJ2-1, with 11 nucleotides matching TRBD1. Germline CDR1 and CDR2: SGHNT and YYREEE (reference sequence). The CDR3 sequence is 15 residues long. The V gene end was trimmed by 4 bases and the J gene end by 3 bases; junction bases not matched to a gene: 3. Here the CDR3 DNA reads TGTGCCAGCAGCCACGGGACAGGGGGCTACAATGAGCAGTTCTTC. Protein product: CASSHGTGGYNEQFF.

The J gene is TRBJ2-3, the V gene TRBV5-1; 7 nucleotides match TRBD1. Trimming at V came to 4 bases and at J to 7 bases, leaving 9 bases not matched to a gene. CDR3 length: 14 residues. From germline, CDR1 is SGHRS and CDR2 YFSETQ. The CDR3 DNA reads TGCGCCAGCAGCGAAAACAGGGGCTTGAATACGCAGTATTTT. It encodes CASSENRGLNTQYF.

The V and J genes are TRBV6-1 and TRBJ2-7, with 9 bases identical to TRBD2. Losses at the gene ends were 5 bases for V and 5 bases for J; bases not matched to a gene: 1. This CDR3 contains 12 residues. CDR1 is MNHNS and CDR2 is SASEGT in the germline V gene. The CDR3 DNA is TGTGCCAGCAGTCTAGCGGGGAACGAGCAGTACTTC. Translation: CASSLAGNEQYF.

The chain carries TRBV2 and TRBJ2-7; 9 nucleotides match TRBD1. CDR3 size: 14 residues. J gave up 3 bases and V 7 bases, and 7 bases lay outside the gene matches. CDR1 and CDR2 (germline): SNHLY, FYNNEI. The CDR3 DNA sequence: TGTGCCAGCATGAAACAGGGGGCTGGCTACGAGCAGTACTTC. Its protein product is CASMKQGAGYEQYF.

This chain connects TRBV11-2 to TRBJ2-2, with 8 bases fitting TRBD2. V gave up 1 base and J gave up 5 bases; unmatched junction bases: 6. Germline V gives CDR1 SGHAT, CDR2 FQNNGV. CDR3 length equals 16 residues. The CDR3 region is CASSLVGGAGTGELFF. The DNA of the CDR3 is TGTGCCAGCAGCTTAGTCGGGGGGGCAGGGACCGGGGAGCTGTTTTTT.

This CDR3 reads CASSERGGAVPEAFF. The CDR3 nucleotides are TGCGCCAGCAGTGAACGGGGGGGCGCGGTTCCTGAAGCTTTCTTT. The chain employs TRBV10-1 and TRBJ1-1, with D possibly being TRBD1 (6 bases). Trimming took off 3 bases at V and 6 bases at J, with 17 bases between the two ends. Germline-derived CDR1 and CDR2 are WNHNN and SYGVQD (reference sequence). CDR3 size: 15 residues.

This chain uses TRBV6-5 with TRBJ1-2; possibly TRBD1 for D (5 bases). Germline loops: CDR1 MNHEY, CDR2 SVGAGI. The V end lost 4 bases, the J end lost 8 bases, and 17 bases lay between the germline ends. The CDR3 sequence is 14 residues long. CDR3 nucleotide sequence: TGTGCCAGCAGTTCGGGCAGGGTGACTGGCGGCTACACCTTC. The encoded protein is CASSSGRVTGGYTF.

V is TRBV5-1 and J is TRBJ2-2, with TRBD1 as a possible D gene (5 bases). Trimming left V 6 bases short and J 0 bases short, with 12 bases between. CDR3 length equals 15 residues. The V gene's germline CDR1 is SGHRS and CDR2 YFSETQ. The chain's CDR3 is CASILDNPNTGELFF. The CDR3 bases are TGCGCCAGCATCCTGGACAACCCGAACACCGGGGAGCTGTTTTTT.

The chain employs TRBV18 and TRBJ2-3; D not resolved. Per the germline V gene, CDR1 is KGHSH and CDR2 is LQKENI. The V gene lost 3 bases and the J gene lost 2 bases, with 9 bases spanning the gap. There are 14 residues in the CDR3. DNA of the CDR3: TGTGCCAGCTCACCGTCCGGGTTCACAGATACGCAGTATTTT. This sequence encodes CASSPSGFTDTQYF. Looking up the rest from reference TRBV18 and TRBJ2-3 gives the full variable domain: NAGVMQNPRHLVRRRGQEARLRCSPMKGHSHVYWYRQLPEEGLKFMVYLQKENIIDESGMPKERFSAEFPKEGPSILRIQQVVRGDSAAYFCASSPSGFTDTQYFGPGTRLTVL.

The chain couples TRBV7-9 to TRBJ2-7, with a tentative D call TRBD1 (5 bases). The CDR3 consists of 13 residues. The V gene lost 4 bases and the J gene lost 5 bases, with 12 bases spanning the gap. Germline V lookup: CDR1 SEHNR, CDR2 FQNEAQ (reference sequence). CDR3 region: CASSWGNRDEQYF. CDR3 coding DNA: TGTGCCAGCAGCTGGGGCAATAGGGACGAGCAGTACTTC.

The chain has TRBV6-1 and TRBJ2-3; 7 bases are a match to TRBD2. The CDR3 loop spans 14 amino acids. Per germline, CDR1 MNHNS and CDR2 SASEGT. V shed 3 bases, J shed 6 bases, and the junction held 6 bases outside the gene matches. The CDR3 loop reads CASSDRLATDTQYF. CDR3 DNA: TGTGCCAGCAGTGACCGACTAGCAACCGATACGCAGTATTTT.

V and J are TRBV15 and TRBJ1-6; D may be TRBD1 (5 bases). The CDR3 has 13 residues. Germline CDR1 reads LNHNV; CDR2 reads YYDKDF (reference sequence). Trimming took off 1 base at V and 9 bases at J, with 7 bases between the two ends. The CDR3: CATSRAQGSPLHF. CDR3 nucleotide sequence: TGTGCCACCAGCAGAGCTCAGGGTTCACCCCTCCACTTT.

This clone has a single count. The chain is built from TRBV28 and TRBJ1-2; D is ambiguous. Trimming left V 3 bases short and J 4 bases short, with 15 bases between. There are 15 residues in the CDR3. Germline V gene sequence: CDR1 MDHEN, CDR2 SYDVKM. CDR3 amino acids: CASSLLIGSPYGYTF. The CDR3 coding sequence is TGTGCCAGCAGTTTGCTTATCGGGTCTCCCTATGGCTACACCTTC.

The chain has TRBV6-5 and TRBJ2-3; D is perhaps TRBD2 (6 bases). V was cut by 7 bases and J by 3 bases, with 8 bases left in between. CDR1 is MNHEY and CDR2 is SVGAGI in the germline V gene. This CDR3 spans 12 amino acids. The CDR3 nucleotides are TGTGCCAGCACTGGGGGGACAGATACGCAGTATTTT. Translation gives CASTGGTDTQYF.